Presented here are 12 T cell receptor beta chains from one specimen sequenced in a study of blood T cell repertoires in COVID-19. Here immunoSEQ multiplex PCR was the method, and the copy in TCRdb shows in-frame clones only, minus some. This table has hundreds of thousands of clones, around 90% appearing once. The sample was PBMCs or T cells enriched from blood (not recorded which). Every receptor here comes from a man between 25 and 39 years old who had been exposed to COVID-19.

V and J are TRBV6-1 and TRBJ1-2; 9 bases map to TRBD1. Germline assignment: CDR1 MNHNS and CDR2 SASEGT. This CDR3 region has 16 residues. V gave up 1 base and J gave up 5 bases; unmatched junction bases: 8. The CDR3 reads CASSEGTGAAGYGYTF. The DNA of the CDR3 is TGTGCCAGCAGTGAAGGGACAGGGGCGGCTGGGTATGGCTACACCTTC.

This chain joins TRBV15 and TRBJ2-6; D is possibly TRBD2 (6 bases). The CDR3 spans 18 residues. Germline values: CDR1 LNHNV, CDR2 YYDKDF (reference sequence). Trimming took 0 bases from V and 0 from J, leaving 12 bases between them. This CDR3 reads CATSRDGGLASGANVLTF. CDR3 sequence (DNA): TGTGCCACCAGCAGAGATGGGGGGTTGGCCTCTGGGGCCAACGTCCTGACTTTC. Variable domain in full (rest from reference TRBV15 and TRBJ2-6): DAMVIQNPRYQVTQFGKPVTLSCSQTLNHNVMYWYQQKSSQAPKLLFHYYDKDFNNEADTPDNFQSRRPNTSFCFLDIRSPGLGDTAMYLCATSRDGGLASGANVLTFGAGSRLTVL.

The rearrangement joins TRBV5-4 to TRBJ2-5, with TRBD1 matching 9 bases. Losses at the gene ends were 5 bases for V and 2 bases for J; bases not matched to a gene: 4. Germline V gene sequence: CDR1 SGHNT, CDR2 YYREEE (reference sequence). The CDR3 contains 14 residues. CDR3 protein: CASRSGQGQETQYF. The DNA of the CDR3 is TGTGCCAGCAGATCGGGACAGGGACAAGAGACCCAGTACTTC.

This clone came up once. The chain couples TRBV12-5 to TRBJ2-3; 8 nucleotides match TRBD2. The V segment lost 0 bases and the J segment 3 bases; nucleotides outside the gene matches: 2. In germline, CDR1 is LGHNT, CDR2 FRNRAP. The CDR3 spans 15 residues. The CDR3 loop reads CASGLVAGVTDTQYF. CDR3 sequence (DNA): TGTGCTAGTGGTTTGGTAGCGGGAGTGACAGATACGCAGTATTTT.

The genes are TRBV21-1 and TRBJ2-5; TRBD2, as called in the table, went unchecked against the DNA. TRBV21-1 is listed as a pseudogene. The CDR3 contains 15 residues. This CDR3 reads CASSKLLAGMETQYF. The DNA of the CDR3 is TGTGCCAGCAGCAAGTTGCTAGCGGGGATGGAGACCCAGTACTTC.

The chain joins TRBV6-6 to TRBJ1-1, with no clear D. From germline, CDR1 is MNHNY and CDR2 SVGAGI (reference sequence). The CDR3 spans 13 residues. The V end was cut by 6 bases, the J end by 1 base, with 9 bases between. The CDR3 bases are TGTGCCAGCAGGGTTAGTCCGAACACTGAAGCTTTCTTT. It yields the protein CASRVSPNTEAFF.

The V and J genes are TRBV7-3 and TRBJ2-2; D perhaps matches TRBD1 (5 bases). V was clipped by 1 base and J by 0 bases, with 15 bases between them. This CDR3 region has 18 residues. Looked up from germline, CDR1 is SGHTA and CDR2 is FQGTGA. CDR3 in amino acids: CASSLNVRQGSNTGELFF. The CDR3, as DNA: TGTGCCAGCAGCTTAAACGTCAGGCAGGGTTCGAACACCGGGGAGCTGTTTTTT.

The CDR3 sequence is CASSLALSTSGSHQETQYF. CDR3 DNA: TGCGCCAGCAGCTTGGCCTTGAGTACGAGCGGGAGCCATCAAGAGACCCAGTACTTC. The chain links TRBV5-1 to TRBJ2-5, with TRBD2 matching over 8 bases. The CDR3 loop spans 19 amino acids. The V gene end was trimmed by 0 bases and the J gene end by 2 bases; junction bases not matched to a gene: 15. CDR1 and CDR2 from the germline V gene are SGHRS and YFSETQ.

The chain employs TRBV30 and TRBJ1-1; D not resolved. This CDR3 region has 13 residues. Looked up from germline, CDR1 is GTSNPN and CDR2 is SVGIG (reference sequence). Trimming removed 2 bases at V and 0 bases at J, with 7 bases between. CDR3 loop: CAWSNSLNTEAFF. In DNA, the CDR3 is TGTGCCTGGAGTAACAGTTTGAACACTGAAGCTTTCTTT.

V and J are TRBV12-3 or TRBV12-4 and TRBJ1-5; weak D call: TRBD1 (6 bases). This CDR3 is built from 13 residues. V dropped 3 bases and J dropped 5 bases, with 8 bases sitting between them. CDR3 region: CASSLTGYQPQHF. The CDR3 DNA sequence: TGTGCCAGCAGTTTGACAGGCTATCAGCCCCAGCATTTT.

The CDR3 here is CASSSGQQLNTGELFF. The CDR3 DNA is TGTGCCAGCAGTTCCGGACAGCAGTTAAACACCGGGGAGCTGTTTTTT. The rearrangement joins TRBV6-2 or TRBV6-3 to TRBJ2-2, with D perhaps matching TRBD1 (6 bases). CDR1 MNHEY and CDR2 SVGEGT come from the germline V gene. V lost 4 bases and J lost 2, with 14 bases in between. CDR3 length: 16 amino acids.

This chain links TRBV7-2 with TRBJ2-1, with TRBD1 matching over 9 bases. Looked up from germline, CDR1 is SGHTA and CDR2 is FQGNSA. The V gene end was trimmed by 5 bases and the J gene end by 5 bases; junction bases not matched to a gene: 7. This CDR3 region has 15 residues. CDR3 region: CASSLTGQGNNEQFF. The CDR3 coding sequence is TGTGCCAGCAGCCTAACGGGACAGGGTAACAATGAGCAGTTCTTC. Combining the CDR3 with reference TRBV7-2 and TRBJ2-1 gives the whole variable domain GAGVSQSPSNKVTEKGKDVELRCDPISGHTALYWYRQSLGQGLEFLIYFQGNSAPDKSGLPSDRFSAERTGGSVSTLTIQRTQQEDSAVYLCASSLTGQGNNEQFFGPGTRLTVL.